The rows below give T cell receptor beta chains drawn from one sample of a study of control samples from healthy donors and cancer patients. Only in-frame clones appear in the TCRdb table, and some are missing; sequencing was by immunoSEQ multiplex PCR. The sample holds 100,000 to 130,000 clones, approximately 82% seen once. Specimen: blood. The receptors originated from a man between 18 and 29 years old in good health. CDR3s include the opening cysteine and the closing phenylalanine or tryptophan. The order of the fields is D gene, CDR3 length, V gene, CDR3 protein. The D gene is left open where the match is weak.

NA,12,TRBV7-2,CASSPSNTEAFF
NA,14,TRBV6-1,CASSEQSATGGYTF
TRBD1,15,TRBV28,CASRVGTGLTDTQYF
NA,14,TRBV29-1,CSVVLGGIQETQYF
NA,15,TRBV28,CASSLRRGRLGKLFF
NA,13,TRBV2,CASSDPVGRQAFF
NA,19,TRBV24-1,CARVLLSPRDAQPPYEQYF
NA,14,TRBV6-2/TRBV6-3,CASSSKAENQPQHF
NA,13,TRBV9,CASSAEGAGELFF
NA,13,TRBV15,CATSGGEGQPQHF
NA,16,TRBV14,CASSQGWGSRDYGYTF
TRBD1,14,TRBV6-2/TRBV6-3,CASCWDRGVGEQYF
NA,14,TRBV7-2,CASSLLNSNQPQHF
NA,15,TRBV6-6,CASSNPSRLDTEAFF
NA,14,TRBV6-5,CASSYKPFLTGYTF
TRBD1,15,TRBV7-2,CASRYAGQGGYEQYF
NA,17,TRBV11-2,CASSLAYGTGLNNEQFF
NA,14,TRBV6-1,CASSEDQWGTEAFF
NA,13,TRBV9,CASRATANYGYTF
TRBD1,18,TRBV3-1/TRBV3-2,CASSQEAARDRGVYEQYF
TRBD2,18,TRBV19,CASSIRRGGAPNEETQYF
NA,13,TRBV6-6,CASSTSRWETQYF